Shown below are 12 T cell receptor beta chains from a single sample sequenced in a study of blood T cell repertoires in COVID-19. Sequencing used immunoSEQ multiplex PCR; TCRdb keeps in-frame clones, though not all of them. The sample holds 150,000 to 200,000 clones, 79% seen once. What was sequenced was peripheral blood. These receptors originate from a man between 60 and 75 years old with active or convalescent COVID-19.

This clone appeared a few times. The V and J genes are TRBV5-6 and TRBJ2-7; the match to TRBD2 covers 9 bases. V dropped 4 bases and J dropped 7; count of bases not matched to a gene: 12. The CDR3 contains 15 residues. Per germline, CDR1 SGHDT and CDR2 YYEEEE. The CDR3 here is CASSLKRGVLREQYF. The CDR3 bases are TGTGCCAGCAGCCTCAAGCGGGGGGTACTACGAGAGCAGTACTTC.

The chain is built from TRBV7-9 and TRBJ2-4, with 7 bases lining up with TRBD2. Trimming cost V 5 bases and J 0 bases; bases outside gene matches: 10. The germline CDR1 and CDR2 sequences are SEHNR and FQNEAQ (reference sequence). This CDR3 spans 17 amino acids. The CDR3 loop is CASSPREGLLAKNIQYF. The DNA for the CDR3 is TGTGCCAGCAGCCCCAGGGAGGGCCTCTTAGCCAAAAACATTCAGTACTTC.

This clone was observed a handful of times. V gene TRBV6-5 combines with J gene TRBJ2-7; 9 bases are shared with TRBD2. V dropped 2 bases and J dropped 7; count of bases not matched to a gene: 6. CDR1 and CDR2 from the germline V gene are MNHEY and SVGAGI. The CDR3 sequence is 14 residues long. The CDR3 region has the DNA TGTGCCAGCAGTTACGGGGGACTAGCAAGTGAGCAGTACTTC. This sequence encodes CASSYGGLASEQYF.

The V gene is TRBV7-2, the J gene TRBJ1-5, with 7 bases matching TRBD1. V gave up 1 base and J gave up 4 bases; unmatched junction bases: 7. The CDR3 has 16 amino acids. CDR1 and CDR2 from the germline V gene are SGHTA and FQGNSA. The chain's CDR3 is CASSLGKGAGNQPQHF. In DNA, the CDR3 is TGTGCCAGCAGCTTAGGGAAGGGGGCCGGGAATCAGCCCCAGCATTTT. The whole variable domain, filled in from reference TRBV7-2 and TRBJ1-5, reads GAGVSQSPSNKVTEKGKDVELRCDPISGHTALYWYRQSLGQGLEFLIYFQGNSAPDKSGLPSDRFSAERTGGSVSTLTIQRTQQEDSAVYLCASSLGKGAGNQPQHFGDGTRLSIL.

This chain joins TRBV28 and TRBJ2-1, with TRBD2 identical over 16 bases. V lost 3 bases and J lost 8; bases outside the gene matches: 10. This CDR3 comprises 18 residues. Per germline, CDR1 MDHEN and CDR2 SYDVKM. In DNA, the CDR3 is TGTGCCAGCAGTTTTCGTTCGTGGGGGACTAGCGGGAGGGATGAGCAGTTCTTC. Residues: CASSFRSWGTSGRDEQFF.

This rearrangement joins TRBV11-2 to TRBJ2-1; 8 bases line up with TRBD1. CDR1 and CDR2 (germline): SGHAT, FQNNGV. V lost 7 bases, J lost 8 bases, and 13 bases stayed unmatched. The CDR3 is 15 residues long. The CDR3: CASNRPGQGWDEQFF. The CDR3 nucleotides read TGTGCCAGCAACCGTCCTGGACAGGGTTGGGATGAGCAGTTCTTC.

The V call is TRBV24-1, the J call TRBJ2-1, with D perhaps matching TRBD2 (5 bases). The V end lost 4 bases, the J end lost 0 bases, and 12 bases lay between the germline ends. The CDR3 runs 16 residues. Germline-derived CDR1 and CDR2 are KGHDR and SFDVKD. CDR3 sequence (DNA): TGTGCCACCAGTGAGTCGCGAGGGAGCTCCTACAATGAGCAGTTCTTC. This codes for CATSESRGSSYNEQFF.

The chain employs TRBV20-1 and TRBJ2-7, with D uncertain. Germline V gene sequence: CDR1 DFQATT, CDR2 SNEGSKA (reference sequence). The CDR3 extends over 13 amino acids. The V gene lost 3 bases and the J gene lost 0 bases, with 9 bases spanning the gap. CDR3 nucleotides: TGCAGTGCTAGTGAGCCGAGCTCCTACGAGCAGTACTTC. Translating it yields CSASEPSSYEQYF.

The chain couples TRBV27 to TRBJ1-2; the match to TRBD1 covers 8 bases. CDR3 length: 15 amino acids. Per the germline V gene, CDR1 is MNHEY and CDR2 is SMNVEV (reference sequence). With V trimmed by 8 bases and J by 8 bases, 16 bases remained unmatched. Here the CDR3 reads CASGKNDRGIGGYTF. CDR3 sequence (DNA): TGTGCCAGCGGGAAAAACGACAGGGGCATTGGGGGCTACACCTTC.

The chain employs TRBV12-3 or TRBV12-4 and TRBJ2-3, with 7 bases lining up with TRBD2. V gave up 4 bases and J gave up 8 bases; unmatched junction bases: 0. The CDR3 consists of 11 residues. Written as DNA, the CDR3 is TGTGCCAGCAGTTCGGGGGGTACGCAGTATTTT. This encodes CASSSGGTQYF.

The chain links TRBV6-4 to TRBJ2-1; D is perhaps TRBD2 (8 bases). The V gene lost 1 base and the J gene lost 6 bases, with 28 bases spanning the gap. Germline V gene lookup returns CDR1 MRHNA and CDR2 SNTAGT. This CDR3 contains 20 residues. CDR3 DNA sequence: TGTGCCAGCAGTGACTTGGAAGGGGGCGTGGGAGCGGGAGAGTGCAATGAGCAGTTCTTC. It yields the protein CASSDLEGGVGAGECNEQFF.

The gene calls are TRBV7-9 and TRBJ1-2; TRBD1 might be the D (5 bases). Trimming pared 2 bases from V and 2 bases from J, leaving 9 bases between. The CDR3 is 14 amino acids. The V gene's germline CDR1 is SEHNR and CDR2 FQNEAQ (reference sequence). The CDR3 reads CASSLFDRNYGYTF. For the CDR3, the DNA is TGTGCCAGCAGCTTATTCGACAGAAACTATGGCTACACCTTC.